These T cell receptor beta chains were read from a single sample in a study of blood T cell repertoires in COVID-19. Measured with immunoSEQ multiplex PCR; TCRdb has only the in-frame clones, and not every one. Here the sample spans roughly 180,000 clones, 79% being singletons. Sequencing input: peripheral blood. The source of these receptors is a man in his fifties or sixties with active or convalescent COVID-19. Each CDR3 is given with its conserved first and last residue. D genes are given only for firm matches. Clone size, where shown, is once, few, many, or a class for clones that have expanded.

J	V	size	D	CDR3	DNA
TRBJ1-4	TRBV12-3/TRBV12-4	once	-	CASSPREGSALFF	TGTGCCAGCAGTCCCCGGGAGGGCAGTGCACTGTTTTTT
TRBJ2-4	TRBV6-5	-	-	CASRGSGINIQYF	TGTGCCAGCAGGGGAAGCGGTATTAACATTCAGTACTTC
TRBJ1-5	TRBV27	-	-	CSVGSRGPQHF	TGTTCCGTGGGGTCCCGGGGGCCCCAGCATTTT
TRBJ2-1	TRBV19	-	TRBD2	CASSGGGGRADEQFF	TGTGCCAGTAGCGGGGGGGGCGGGAGGGCCGATGAGCAGTTCTTC
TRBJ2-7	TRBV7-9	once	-	CASSLRAGSSYEQYF	TGTGCCAGCAGCTTACGGGCGGGGTCCTCCTACGAGCAGTACTTC
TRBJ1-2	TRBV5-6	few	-	CASSLGGNYGYTF	TGTGCCAGCAGCTTGGGAGGGAACTATGGCTACACCTTC
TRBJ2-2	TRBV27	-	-	CASSPRRGLTGPTGELFF	TGTGCCAGCAGCCCAAGGAGGGGATTGACAGGGCCCACCGGGGAGCTGTTTTTT
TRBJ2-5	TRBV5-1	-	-	CASSLEGVKTQYF	TGCGCCAGCAGCTTGGAAGGGGTAAAGACCCAGTACTTC
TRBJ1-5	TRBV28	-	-	CASTSGYSNQPQHF	TGTGCCAGCACTTCCGGGTATAGCAATCAGCCCCAGCATTTT
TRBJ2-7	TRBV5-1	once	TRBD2	CASSSTSGHSYEQYF	TGCGCCAGCAGCTCGACTAGCGGGCACTCCTACGAGCAGTACTTC
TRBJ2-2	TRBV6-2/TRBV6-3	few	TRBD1	CASSYAIGQARGGELFF	TGTGCCAGCAGTTATGCGATCGGACAGGCGCGCGGCGGGGAGCTGTTTTTT
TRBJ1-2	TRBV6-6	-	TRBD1	CASSFDDRGDGYTF	TGTGCCAGCAGCTTCGACGACAGGGGGGATGGCTACACCTTC
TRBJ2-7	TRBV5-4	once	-	CASSLTPVRRHEQYF	TGTGCCAGCAGCTTGACCCCAGTGAGGCGTCACGAGCAGTACTTC